This passage covers 29 T cell receptor beta chains from one sample sequenced in a study of CD8+CD57+ T cells in acquired aplastic anemia. For CDR3 and TCR beta VDJ profiling, genomic DNA was the template used. TCRdb re-called the reads with MiXCR, one entry per CDR3 protein. The repertoire holds approximately 170,000 distinct CDR3 sequences, 55% to 75% seen once, with under 60% in the top ten. What was sequenced was sorted CD4+, CD8+, or CD8+CD57+ T cells (not recorded which) from PBMCs. These TCRs come from a human donor in good health.

The V call is TRBV9, the J call TRBJ1-1; D gene ambiguous. The CDR3 spans 16 residues. Germline V CDR1 and CDR2: SGDLS, YYNGEE. V lost 0 bases, J lost 3 bases, and 15 bases lay in between. The CDR3 protein is CASSVVEGSSYTEAFF. CDR3 DNA sequence: TGTGCCAGCAGCGTAGTAGAGGGTTCCTCCTACACTGAAGCTTTCTTT.

This chain joins TRBV20-1 and TRBJ2-1, with a possible D match to TRBD2 (6 bases). This CDR3 region has 14 residues. Germline V gene lookup returns CDR1 DFQATT and CDR2 SNEGSKA (reference sequence). The V end was cut by 3 bases, the J end by 8 bases, with 17 bases between. For the CDR3, the DNA is TGCAGTGCTAGCGGCGGACCCTCGGGGGATGAGCAGTTCTTC. This encodes CSASGGPSGDEQFF.

This clonotype was detected many times. This chain uses TRBV7-9 with TRBJ2-7; the D is unclear. The germline gives CDR1 SEHNR, CDR2 FQNEAQ (reference sequence). The CDR3 spans 15 residues. The V end lost 4 bases, the J end lost 0 bases, and 13 bases lay between the germline ends. DNA for the CDR3: TGTGCCAGCAGCTCTAGAATGGATCCCTCCTACGAGCAGTACTTC. Its protein is CASSSRMDPSYEQYF. Full variable domain (rest looked up from reference TRBV7-9 and TRBJ2-7): DTGVSQNPRHKITKRGQNVTFRCDPISEHNRLYWYRQTLGQGPEFLTYFQNEAQLEKSRLLSDRFSAERPKGSFSTLEIQRTEQGDSAMYLCASSSRMDPSYEQYFGPGTRLTVT.

The genes are TRBV2 and TRBJ1-1, with 8 bases matching TRBD1. Trimming removed 4 bases from V and 10 bases from J; junction bases left unmatched: 8. This CDR3 is built from 13 residues. Per the germline V gene, CDR1 is SNHLY and CDR2 is FYNNEI. The chain's CDR3 is CASSGTGWWGAFF. The CDR3 bases are TGTGCCAGCAGTGGGACAGGGTGGTGGGGAGCTTTCTTT.

The chain carries TRBV20-1 and TRBJ2-7; 10 positions agree with TRBD1. Germline assignment: CDR1 DFQATT and CDR2 SNEGSKA (reference sequence). V was pared by 5 bases and J by 4 bases, with 8 bases of the junction left unmatched. The CDR3 consists of 14 residues. The CDR3 spells CSAVTGTGEYEQYF. CDR3 DNA: TGCAGTGCTGTAACCGGGACAGGGGAATACGAGCAGTACTTC.

The chain uses TRBV2 and TRBJ1-1; D may be TRBD1 (5 bases). V shed 5 bases and J shed 6 bases, with 13 bases lying between them. The CDR3 consists of 13 residues. Germline lookup yields CDR1 SNHLY and CDR2 FYNNEI. The CDR3 DNA reads TGTGCCAGCAGTTGGGTCGGGGGATCTGAAGCTTTCTTT. Translated: CASSWVGGSEAFF.

The rearrangement links TRBV20-1 to TRBJ2-7; maybe TRBD2 (7 bases). CDR3 length equals 12 residues. Germline assignment: CDR1 DFQATT and CDR2 SNEGSKA (reference sequence). The ends were cut back, 8 bases at V and 3 bases at J, with 14 bases in the middle. CDR3 loop: CSPRGGGYEQYF. Written as DNA, the CDR3 is TGCAGTCCCCGGGGAGGGGGCTACGAGCAGTACTTC.

This sequence joins TRBV5-5 and TRBJ1-2, with 10 bases fitting TRBD1. The CDR3 sequence is 17 residues long. V gave up 4 bases and J gave up 4 bases; unmatched junction bases: 13. Germline assignment: CDR1 SGHKS and CDR2 YYEKEE (reference sequence). CDR3 loop: CASSQNLDRGRGYGYTF. CDR3 nucleotides: TGTGCCAGCAGCCAAAACCTTGACAGGGGGCGAGGCTATGGCTACACCTTC.

Of note for this clonotype: A junction boundary mismatches the germline segment, possibly from a read error. V usage is TRBV20-1 and J usage is TRBJ1-3; D not certain. There are 12 residues in the CDR3. Germline CDR1 DFQATT, CDR2 SNEGSKA (reference sequence). The CDR3 is CSAGDSGNTIYF. The CDR3 DNA is TGCAGTGCTGGAGACTCTGGAAACACCATATATTTT.

V is TRBV7-9 and J is TRBJ1-5; D unresolved. Trimming pared 7 bases from V and 11 bases from J, leaving 21 bases between. This CDR3 contains 14 residues. CDR1 and CDR2 from the germline V gene are SEHNR and FQNEAQ (reference sequence). Here the CDR3 DNA reads TGTGCCAGCAAAACTAGCGGGATTATGGAGACCCAGCATTTT. Translation gives CASKTSGIMETQHF.

The chain joins TRBV11-2 to TRBJ2-3, with no clear D. With 4 bases removed from V and 4 bases from J, the gap between germline ends came to 12 bases. Germline assignment: CDR1 SGHAT and CDR2 FQNNGV. The length of the CDR3 is 14 residues. CDR3 in DNA: TGTGCCAGCAGCTCGTTTTCATGGGCAGATACGCAGTATTTT. Its protein product is CASSSFSWADTQYF.

Comments on this clonotype: One end of the junction fails to match germline, which may point to a read error. As DNA, the CDR3 is TGTGCCAGCAGTGAGAACCGTATCAATCGGCCCCAGCATTTT. Protein product: CASSENRINRPQHF. This chain links TRBV2 with TRBJ1-5, with D uncertain. Germline CDR1 is SNHLY and CDR2 is FYNNEI. This CDR3 comprises 14 residues. Combining the CDR3 with reference TRBV2 and TRBJ1-5 gives the whole variable domain EPEVTQTPSHQVTQMGQEVILRCVPISNHLYFYWYRQILGQKVEFLVSFYNNEISEKSEIFDDQFSVERPDGSNFTLKIRSTKLEDSAMYFCASSENRINRPQHFGDGTRLSIL.

This clonotype appeared once. V gene TRBV7-4 combines with J gene TRBJ2-5; 11 bases are shared with TRBD2. Germline loops: CDR1 SGHVT, CDR2 SQSDAQ. The trim removed 4 bases at V and 5 bases at J, leaving 6 bases unmatched. CDR3 length: 15 amino acids. The CDR3 region has the DNA TGTGCCAGCAGCTCCGGACTAGCGGGCGGGGAGACCCAGTACTTC. This codes for CASSSGLAGGETQYF.

CDR3 nucleotide sequence: TGCAGTCTAAGACAGACGGAGAATTCACCCCTCCACTTT. Translated, it gives CSLRQTENSPLHF. The chain uses TRBV20-1 and TRBJ1-6; a weak D match, TRBD1 (5 bases). The CDR3 sequence is 13 residues long. The ends were cut back, 8 bases at V and 7 bases at J, with 15 bases in the middle. Germline V gene lookup returns CDR1 DFQATT and CDR2 SNEGSKA (reference sequence).

The V gene is TRBV15, the J gene TRBJ1-2, with TRBD1 matching 9 bases. The CDR3 is made up of 14 amino acids. The germline V gene has CDR1 LNHNV and CDR2 YYDKDF (reference sequence). The trim removed 4 bases at V and 11 bases at J, leaving 11 bases unmatched. The CDR3 coding sequence is TGTGCCACCAGCAAAGACCGGGACAGGGTAGGGTACACCTTC. Translation gives CATSKDRDRVGYTF.

The chain is built from TRBV20-1 and TRBJ2-5, with a tentative D call TRBD2 (5 bases). V dropped 0 bases and J dropped 3 bases, with 14 bases sitting between them. This CDR3 has 15 amino acids. Germline CDR1 and CDR2: DFQATT and SNEGSKA (reference sequence). In nucleotides, the CDR3 is TGCAGTGCTAGAGATCTGTCGCGGGCGGAAGAGACCCAGTACTTC. This encodes CSARDLSRAEETQYF.

This chain connects TRBV20-1 to TRBJ2-7, with 9 positions matching TRBD2. With 4 bases clipped from V and 2 bases from J, the junction kept 9 bases outside the gene matches. The CDR3 runs to 15 residues. From germline, CDR1 is DFQATT and CDR2 SNEGSKA (reference sequence). The CDR3 DNA reads as TGCAGTGCTAAGCCAAGGCTAGCGGGGACCTACGAGCAGTACTTC. It specifies CSAKPRLAGTYEQYF.

The genes are TRBV9 and TRBJ2-2; possible D gene TRBD2, 6 bases. The CDR3 totals 13 residues. V lost 2 bases and J lost 5, with 7 bases in between. The V gene's germline CDR1 is SGDLS and CDR2 YYNGEE. The CDR3 reads CASSVGGTGELFF. Here the CDR3 DNA reads TGTGCCAGCAGCGTTGGAGGGACCGGGGAGCTGTTTTTT. Filled out from reference TRBV9 and TRBJ2-2, the complete variable domain reads DSGVTQTPKHLITATGQRVTLRCSPRSGDLSVYWYQQSLDQGLQFLIQYYNGEERAKGNILERFSAQQFPDLHSELNLSSLELGDSALYFCASSVGGTGELFFGEGSRLTVL.

This clonotype has a handful of counts. The gene calls are TRBV20-1 and TRBJ2-7; TRBD1 agrees at 10 bases. Trimming removed 5 bases from V and 5 bases from J; junction bases left unmatched: 9. Germline values: CDR1 DFQATT, CDR2 SNEGSKA (reference sequence). The length of the CDR3 is 14 residues. The CDR3 DNA reads as TGCAGTGCTCAATACGGGACAGGGGCCCACGAGCAGTACTTC. Its translation: CSAQYGTGAHEQYF.

The V and J genes are TRBV7-2 and TRBJ2-1; D is ambiguous. V was trimmed by 5 bases and J by 4 bases, leaving 6 bases between them. The CDR3 covers 12 residues. The V gene's germline CDR1 is SGHTA and CDR2 FQGNSA. Here the CDR3 reads CASSQAYNEQFF. CDR3 nucleotides: TGTGCCAGCAGCCAAGCGTACAATGAGCAGTTCTTC. The full variable domain, with the rest looked up from reference TRBV7-2 and TRBJ2-1, is GAGVSQSPSNKVTEKGKDVELRCDPISGHTALYWYRQSLGQGLEFLIYFQGNSAPDKSGLPSDRFSAERTGGSVSTLTIQRTQQEDSAVYLCASSQAYNEQFFGPGTRLTVL.

The chain links TRBV9 to TRBJ2-1, with 7 positions matching TRBD2. CDR3 length: 15 amino acids. With V trimmed by 0 bases and J by 2 bases, 2 bases remained unmatched. Germline V gene lookup returns CDR1 SGDLS and CDR2 YYNGEE. CDR3 nucleotide sequence: TGTGCCAGCAGCGTAGAGACTAGCCCCTACAATGAGCAGTTCTTC. Amino acid sequence: CASSVETSPYNEQFF. Full variable domain (missing parts from reference TRBV9 and TRBJ2-1): DSGVTQTPKHLITATGQRVTLRCSPRSGDLSVYWYQQSLDQGLQFLIQYYNGEERAKGNILERFSAQQFPDLHSELNLSSLELGDSALYFCASSVETSPYNEQFFGPGTRLTVL.

This rearrangement joins TRBV10-1 to TRBJ1-1; D is ambiguous. The CDR3 is made up of 13 amino acids. V was pared by 4 bases and J by 2 bases, with 8 bases between. CDR1 is WNHNN, CDR2 SYGVQD, per germline (reference sequence). The CDR3 protein is CASSAQINTEAFF. The DNA of the CDR3 is TGCGCCAGCAGTGCTCAGATTAACACTGAAGCTTTCTTT.

This chain links TRBV12-3 or TRBV12-4 with TRBJ1-2, with D possibly TRBD1 on 6 matching bases. The CDR3 length is 14 residues. V was cut by 6 bases and J by 8 bases, with 19 bases left in between. CDR3 nucleotides: TGTGCCAGCAGCATGCGAGGGGGGGCGGAGGGCTACACCTTC. Amino acid sequence: CASSMRGGAEGYTF.

V is TRBV10-3 and J is TRBJ1-5; D unclear. V was shortened by 4 bases and J by 1 base, with 8 bases between the two germline ends. The CDR3 covers 14 residues. From germline, CDR1 is ENHRY and CDR2 SYGVKD. The CDR3 sequence: CAISGTVSNQPQHF. The CDR3 DNA follows: TGTGCCATCAGTGGTACAGTGAGCAATCAGCCCCAGCATTTT.

The gene calls are TRBV28 and TRBJ2-3; 8 bases align to TRBD2. The CDR3 extends over 15 amino acids. The germline V gene has CDR1 MDHEN and CDR2 SYDVKM. V lost 2 bases, J lost 2 bases, and 3 bases stayed unmatched. For the CDR3, the DNA is TGTGCCAGCAGTTTACCGCGGGAGGTCACAGATACGCAGTATTTT. This translates into CASSLPREVTDTQYF. The full variable domain, in which reference TRBV28 and TRBJ2-3 provide the parts outside the CDR3, is DVKVTQSSRYLVKRTGEKVFLECVQDMDHENMFWYRQDPGLGLRLIYFSYDVKMKEKGDIPEGYSVSREKKERFSLILESASTNQTSMYLCASSLPREVTDTQYFGPGTRLTVL.

The chain employs TRBV19 and TRBJ2-3; TRBD2 is a possible D gene (6 bases). Germline V gene lookup returns CDR1 LNHDA and CDR2 SQIVND (reference sequence). Trimming pared 10 bases from V and 1 base from J, leaving 12 bases between. This CDR3 is 13 amino acids long. The CDR3 DNA follows: TGTGCCACTCGGTGGAGGGGCACAGATACGCAGTATTTT. As protein: CATRWRGTDTQYF. The variable domain in full, with the rest retrieved from reference TRBV19 and TRBJ2-3, is DGGITQSPKYLFRKEGQNVTLSCEQNLNHDAMYWYRQDPGQGLRLIYYSQIVNDFQKGDIAEGYSVSREKKESFPLTVTSAQKNPTAFYLCATRWRGTDTQYFGPGTRLTVL.

This clonotype was seen ten or more times. The V gene is TRBV15, the J gene TRBJ2-7, with D tentatively TRBD1 (7 bases). Trimming removed 0 bases at V and 2 bases at J, with 14 bases between. Germline V gene lookup returns CDR1 LNHNV and CDR2 YYDKDF (reference sequence). The CDR3 runs to 16 residues. The CDR3 sequence is CATSRDAGGGPYEQYF. Written as DNA, the CDR3 is TGTGCCACCAGCAGAGATGCAGGGGGAGGCCCCTACGAGCAGTACTTC. The variable domain in full, completed from reference TRBV15 and TRBJ2-7, reads DAMVIQNPRYQVTQFGKPVTLSCSQTLNHNVMYWYQQKSSQAPKLLFHYYDKDFNNEADTPDNFQSRRPNTSFCFLDIRSPGLGDTAMYLCATSRDAGGGPYEQYFGPGTRLTVT.

The V gene is TRBV7-9, the J gene TRBJ2-1, with D perhaps TRBD1 (6 bases). Deletions cut 5 bases from V and 8 bases from J, with 22 bases between. This CDR3 has 16 residues. Germline CDR1 is SEHNR and CDR2 is FQNEAQ (reference sequence). The CDR3 sequence: CASSPYQGQIGDEQFF. CDR3 nucleotides: TGTGCCAGCAGCCCTTATCAGGGGCAGATAGGCGATGAGCAGTTCTTC.

This clonotype is a singleton in its sample. This clone may be a read error of a much larger clone one base away. CDR3 in amino acids: CAGSVGASGVYNEQFF. The CDR3 nucleotides read TGTGCCGGCAGCGTAGGGGCTAGCGGAGTGTACAATGAGCAGTTCTTC. The chain couples TRBV9 to TRBJ2-1; 7 positions match TRBD2. The germline CDR1 and CDR2 sequences are SGDLS and YYNGEE. The CDR3 has 16 amino acids.